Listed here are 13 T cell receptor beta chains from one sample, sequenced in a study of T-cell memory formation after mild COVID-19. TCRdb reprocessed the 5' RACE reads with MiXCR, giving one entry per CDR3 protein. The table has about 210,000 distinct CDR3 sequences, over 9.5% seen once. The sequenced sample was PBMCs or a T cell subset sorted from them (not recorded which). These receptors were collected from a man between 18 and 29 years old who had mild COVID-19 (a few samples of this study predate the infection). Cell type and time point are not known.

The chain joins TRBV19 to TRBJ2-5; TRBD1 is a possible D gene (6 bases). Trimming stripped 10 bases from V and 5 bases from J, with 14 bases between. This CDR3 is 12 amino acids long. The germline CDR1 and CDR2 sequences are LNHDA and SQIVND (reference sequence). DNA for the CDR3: TGTGCCACAGGCAGGGGAGCGGAGACCCAGTACTTC. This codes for CATGRGAETQYF.

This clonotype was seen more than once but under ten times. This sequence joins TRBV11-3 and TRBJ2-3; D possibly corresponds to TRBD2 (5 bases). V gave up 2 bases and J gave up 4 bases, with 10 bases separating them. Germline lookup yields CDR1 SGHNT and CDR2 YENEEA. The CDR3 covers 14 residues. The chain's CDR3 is CASSLTTGSDTQYF. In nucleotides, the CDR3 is TGTGCCAGCAGCTTAACAACGGGGTCAGATACGCAGTATTTT.

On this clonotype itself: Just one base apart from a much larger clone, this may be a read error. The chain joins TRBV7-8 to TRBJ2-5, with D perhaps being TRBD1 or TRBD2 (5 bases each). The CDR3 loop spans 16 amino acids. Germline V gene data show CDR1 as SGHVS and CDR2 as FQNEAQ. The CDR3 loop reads CASSLVPWGIQDTQYF. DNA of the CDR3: TGTGCCAGCAGCTTAGTCCCCTGGGGGATCCAAGATACCCAGTACTTC.

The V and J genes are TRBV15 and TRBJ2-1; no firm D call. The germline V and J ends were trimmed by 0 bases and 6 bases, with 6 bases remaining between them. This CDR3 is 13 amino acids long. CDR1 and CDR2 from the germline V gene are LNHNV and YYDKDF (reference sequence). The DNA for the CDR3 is TGTGCCACCAGCAGAGAACAGATCAATGAGCAGTTCTTC. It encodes CATSREQINEQFF.

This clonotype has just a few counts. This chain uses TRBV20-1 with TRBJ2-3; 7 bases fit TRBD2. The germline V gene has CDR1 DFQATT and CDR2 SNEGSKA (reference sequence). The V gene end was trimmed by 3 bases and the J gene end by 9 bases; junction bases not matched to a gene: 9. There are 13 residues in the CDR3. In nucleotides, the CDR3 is TGCAGTGCTAGTGACTCTACTAGCGAAACGCAGTATTTT. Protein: CSASDSTSETQYF.

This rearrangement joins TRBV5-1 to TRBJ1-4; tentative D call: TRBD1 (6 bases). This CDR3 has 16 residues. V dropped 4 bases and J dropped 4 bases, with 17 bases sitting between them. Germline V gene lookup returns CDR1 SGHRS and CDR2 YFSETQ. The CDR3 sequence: CASSLALGGNNEKLFF. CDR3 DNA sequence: TGCGCCAGCAGCCTGGCCCTAGGGGGAAATAATGAAAAACTGTTTTTT.

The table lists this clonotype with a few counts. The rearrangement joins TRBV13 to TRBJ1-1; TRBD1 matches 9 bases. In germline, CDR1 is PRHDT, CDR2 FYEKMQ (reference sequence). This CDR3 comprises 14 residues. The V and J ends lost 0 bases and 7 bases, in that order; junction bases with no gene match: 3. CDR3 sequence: CASSLGRDRVEAFF. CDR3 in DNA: TGTGCCAGCAGCTTAGGGAGGGACAGGGTTGAAGCTTTCTTT.

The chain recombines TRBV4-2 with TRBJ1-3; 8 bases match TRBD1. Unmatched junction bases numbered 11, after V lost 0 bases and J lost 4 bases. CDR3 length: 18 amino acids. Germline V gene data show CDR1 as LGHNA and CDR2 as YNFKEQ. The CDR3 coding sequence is TGTGCCAGCAGCCAAGACGGACAGGGAGCCCTCGCGGGAAACACCATATATTTT. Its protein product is CASSQDGQGALAGNTIYF.

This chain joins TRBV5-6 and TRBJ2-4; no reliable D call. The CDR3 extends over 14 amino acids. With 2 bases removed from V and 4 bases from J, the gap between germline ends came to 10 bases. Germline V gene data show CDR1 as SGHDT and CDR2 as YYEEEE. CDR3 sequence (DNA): TGTGCCAGCAGCTTTGGTGGAAATAAAAACATTCAGTACTTC. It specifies CASSFGGNKNIQYF.

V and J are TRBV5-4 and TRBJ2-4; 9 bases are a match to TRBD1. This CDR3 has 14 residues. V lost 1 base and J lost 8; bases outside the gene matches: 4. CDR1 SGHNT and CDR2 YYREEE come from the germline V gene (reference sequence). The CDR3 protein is CASSLPGQGDIQYF. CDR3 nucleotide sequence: TGTGCCAGCAGCTTGCCGGGACAGGGAGACATTCAGTACTTC.

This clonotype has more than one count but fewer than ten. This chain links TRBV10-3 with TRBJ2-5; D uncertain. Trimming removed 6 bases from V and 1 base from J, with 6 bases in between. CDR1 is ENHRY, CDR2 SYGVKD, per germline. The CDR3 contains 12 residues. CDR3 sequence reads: CAIRDLQETQYF. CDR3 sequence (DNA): TGTGCCATCAGGGACCTCCAAGAGACCCAGTACTTC.

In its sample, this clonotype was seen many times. This chain's CDR3 is CASSLRGFEQYF. The DNA for the CDR3 is TGTGCCAGCAGTTTGAGGGGGTTCGAGCAGTACTTC. The genes are TRBV12-3 or TRBV12-4 and TRBJ2-7; TRBD1 is a possible D gene (6 bases). Deletions cut 3 bases from V and 6 bases from J, with 9 bases between. CDR3 length equals 12 residues.

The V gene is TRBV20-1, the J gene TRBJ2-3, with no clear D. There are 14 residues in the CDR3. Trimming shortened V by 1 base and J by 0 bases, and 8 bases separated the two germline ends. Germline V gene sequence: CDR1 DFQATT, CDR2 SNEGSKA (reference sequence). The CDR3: CSARADGSTDTQYF. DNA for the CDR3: TGCAGTGCTAGAGCGGACGGGAGCACAGATACGCAGTATTTT.